The 2 T cell receptor beta chains below come from one sample, sequenced in a study of T cell responses to AZD1222 COVID-19 vaccine (TCRdb year 2021). Library prep was done by the immunoSEQ multiplex PCR assay. Sourced from immuneACCESS, this table was stored by TCRdb with only in-frame sequences that have V and J called. A share of the clones is absent; for the studies checked, an unresolved V gene accounts for under half, and the remainder has no known explanation. The sample profile shows roughly 200,000 clones; approximately 94% of them were found once. In total, the top ten clones hold 1% of the sample. This specimen's time point label, interpreted: baseline before first vaccination. The treatment or condition label for this specimen denotes: meningococcal conjugate vaccine given as trial control. The sample here was peripheral blood, taken on day 0 of MenACWY control vaccination. Every receptor here comes from an adult in good health.

J is TRBJ1-3 and V is TRBV25-1; a weak D match, TRBD1 (5 bases). Germline V gene lookup returns CDR1 MGHDK and CDR2 SYGVNS. CDR3 size: 15 residues. The germline V and J ends were trimmed by 3 bases and 0 bases, with 9 bases remaining between them. Here the CDR3 DNA reads TGTGCCAGCAGTGAGCCAGGGAGCTCTGGAAACACCATATATTTT. Its translation: CASSEPGSSGNTIYF. The full variable domain, its missing parts supplied by reference TRBV25-1 and TRBJ1-3, is EADIYQTPRYLVIGTGKKITLECSQTMGHDKMYWYQQDPGMELHLIHYSYGVNSTEKGDLSSESTVSRIRTEHFPLTLESARPSHTSQYLCASSEPGSSGNTIYFGEGSWLTVV.

The J gene is TRBJ1-2, the V gene TRBV27; no clear D. The V end was cut by 10 bases, the J end by 5 bases, with 11 bases between. The CDR3 has 11 amino acids. Germline V CDR1 and CDR2: MNHEY, SMNVEV (reference sequence). The CDR3, as DNA: TGTGCCATCGAGGGCCCATATGGCTACACCTTC. Protein sequence: CAIEGPYGYTF.